Described below is a single T cell receptor (beta chain) sequence and its context. Use of 60 Vbeta and 13 Jbeta primers characterized the PCR. The protocol was immunoSEQ multiplex PCR, while the TCRdb copy is restricted to in-frame clones and leaves out a portion. The data contain under 200,000 clones, roughly 80% of them singletons. The data were taken from a study of cytomegalovirus exposure and HLA in healthy donors. CDR3 length: 14 amino acids. Per germline, CDR1 LGHNA and CDR2 YSLEER. V trimming: 4 bases; J trimming: 0 bases; junction bases outside the gene matches: 3. Specimen: PBMCs. The V call is TRBV4-3, the J call TRBJ2-7; TRBD1 matches 7 bases. The source is a man aged 35 to 55 in good health and CMV-seropositive. In DNA form, the CDR3 reads TGCGCCAGCAGCCGGGGGACAGACTCCTACGAGCAGTACTTC. The encoded protein is CASSRGTDSYEQYF.